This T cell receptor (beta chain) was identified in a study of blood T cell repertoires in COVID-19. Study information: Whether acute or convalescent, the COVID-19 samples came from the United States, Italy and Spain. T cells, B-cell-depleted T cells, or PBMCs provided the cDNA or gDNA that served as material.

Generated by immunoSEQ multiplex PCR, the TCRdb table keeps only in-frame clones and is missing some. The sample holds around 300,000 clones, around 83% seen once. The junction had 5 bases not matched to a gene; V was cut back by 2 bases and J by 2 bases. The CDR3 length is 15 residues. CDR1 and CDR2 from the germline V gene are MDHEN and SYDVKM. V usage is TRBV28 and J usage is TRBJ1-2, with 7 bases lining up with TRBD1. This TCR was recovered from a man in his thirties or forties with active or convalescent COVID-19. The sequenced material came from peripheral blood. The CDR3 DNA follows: TGTGCCAGCAGTTTAACCGGGACAGAGAACTATGGCTACACCTTC. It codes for CASSLTGTENYGYTF.